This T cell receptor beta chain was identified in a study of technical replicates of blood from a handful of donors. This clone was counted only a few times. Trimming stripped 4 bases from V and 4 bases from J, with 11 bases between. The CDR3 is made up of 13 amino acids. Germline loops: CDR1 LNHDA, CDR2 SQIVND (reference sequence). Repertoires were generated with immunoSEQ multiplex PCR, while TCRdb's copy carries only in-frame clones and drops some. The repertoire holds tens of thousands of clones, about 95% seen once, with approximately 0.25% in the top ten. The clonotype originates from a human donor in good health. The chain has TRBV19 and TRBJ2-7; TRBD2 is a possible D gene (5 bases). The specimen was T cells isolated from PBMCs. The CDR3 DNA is TGTGCCAGTAGTACGCAGTCGGGATACGAGCAGTACTTC. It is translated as CASSTQSGYEQYF.